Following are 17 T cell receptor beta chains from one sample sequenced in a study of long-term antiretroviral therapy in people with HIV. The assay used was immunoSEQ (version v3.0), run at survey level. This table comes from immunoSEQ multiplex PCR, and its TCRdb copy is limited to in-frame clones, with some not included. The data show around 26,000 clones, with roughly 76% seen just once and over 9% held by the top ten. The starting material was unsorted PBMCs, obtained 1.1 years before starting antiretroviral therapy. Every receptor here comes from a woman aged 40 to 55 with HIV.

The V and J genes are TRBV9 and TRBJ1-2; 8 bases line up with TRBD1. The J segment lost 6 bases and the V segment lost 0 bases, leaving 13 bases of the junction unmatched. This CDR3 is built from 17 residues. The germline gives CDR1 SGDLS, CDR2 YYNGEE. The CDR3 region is CASSVASGQVGKDGYTF. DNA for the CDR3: TGTGCCAGCAGCGTAGCGTCGGGACAGGTAGGAAAAGATGGCTACACCTTC.

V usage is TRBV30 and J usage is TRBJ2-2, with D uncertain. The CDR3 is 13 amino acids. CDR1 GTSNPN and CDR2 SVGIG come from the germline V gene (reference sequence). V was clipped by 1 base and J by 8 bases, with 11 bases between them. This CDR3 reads CAWSELGLGELFF. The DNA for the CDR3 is TGTGCCTGGAGTGAATTAGGGCTTGGGGAGCTGTTTTTT.

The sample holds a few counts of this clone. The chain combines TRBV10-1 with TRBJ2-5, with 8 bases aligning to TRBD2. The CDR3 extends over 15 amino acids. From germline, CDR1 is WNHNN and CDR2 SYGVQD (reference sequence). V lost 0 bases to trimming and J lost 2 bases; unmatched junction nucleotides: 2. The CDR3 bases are TGCGCCAGCAGTGAGTCGGCGGGGGGACAAGAGACCCAGTACTTC. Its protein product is CASSESAGGQETQYF.

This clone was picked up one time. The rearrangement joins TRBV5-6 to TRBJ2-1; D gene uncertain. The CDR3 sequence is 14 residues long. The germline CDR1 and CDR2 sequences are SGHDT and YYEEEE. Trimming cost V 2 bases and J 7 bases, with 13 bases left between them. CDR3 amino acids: CASSFSGSLNEQFF. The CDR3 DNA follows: TGTGCCAGCAGCTTCTCAGGAAGCCTTAATGAGCAGTTCTTC.

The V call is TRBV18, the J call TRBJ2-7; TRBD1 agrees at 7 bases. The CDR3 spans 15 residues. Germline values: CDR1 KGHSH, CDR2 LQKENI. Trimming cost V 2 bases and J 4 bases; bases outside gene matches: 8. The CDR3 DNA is TGTGCCAGCTCACCAACCGGGACAGCAGAGTACGAGCAGTACTTC. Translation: CASSPTGTAEYEQYF.

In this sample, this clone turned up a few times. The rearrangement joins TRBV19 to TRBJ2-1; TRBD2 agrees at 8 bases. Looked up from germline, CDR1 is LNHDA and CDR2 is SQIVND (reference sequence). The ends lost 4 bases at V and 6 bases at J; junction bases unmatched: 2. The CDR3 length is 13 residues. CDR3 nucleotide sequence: TGTGCCAGTAGTAGCGGGGGGCTCAATGAGCAGTTCTTC. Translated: CASSSGGLNEQFF.

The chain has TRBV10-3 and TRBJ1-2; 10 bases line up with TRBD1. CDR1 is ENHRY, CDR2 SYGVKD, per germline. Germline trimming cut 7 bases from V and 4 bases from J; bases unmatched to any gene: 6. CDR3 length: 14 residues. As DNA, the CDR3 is TGTGCCATCAACACCGGGACAGGGGCCTATGGCTACACCTTC. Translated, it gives CAINTGTGAYGYTF.

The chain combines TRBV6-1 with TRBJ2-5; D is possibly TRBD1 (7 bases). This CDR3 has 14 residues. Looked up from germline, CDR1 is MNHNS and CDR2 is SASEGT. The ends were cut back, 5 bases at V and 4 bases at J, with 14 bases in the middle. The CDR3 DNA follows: TGTGCCAGCAGTCCCAGGGGGGTCCGAGAGACCCAGTACTTC. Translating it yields CASSPRGVRETQYF.

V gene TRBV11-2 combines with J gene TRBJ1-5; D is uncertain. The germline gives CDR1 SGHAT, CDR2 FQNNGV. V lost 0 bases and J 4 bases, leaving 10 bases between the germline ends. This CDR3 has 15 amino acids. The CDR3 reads CASSLDNQNNQPQHF. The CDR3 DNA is TGTGCCAGCAGCTTAGATAACCAAAATAATCAGCCCCAGCATTTT.

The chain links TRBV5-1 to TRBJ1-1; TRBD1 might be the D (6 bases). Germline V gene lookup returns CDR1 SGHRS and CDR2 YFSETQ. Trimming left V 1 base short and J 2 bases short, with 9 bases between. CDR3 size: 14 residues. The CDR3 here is CASSLTGLNTEAFF. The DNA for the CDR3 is TGCGCCAGCAGCTTGACAGGGCTTAACACTGAAGCTTTCTTT. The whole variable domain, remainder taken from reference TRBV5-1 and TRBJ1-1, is KAGVTQTPRYLIKTRGQQVTLSCSPISGHRSVSWYQQTPGQGLQFLFEYFSETQRNKGNFPGRFSGRQFSNSRSEMNVSTLELGDSALYLCASSLTGLNTEAFFGQGTRLTVV.

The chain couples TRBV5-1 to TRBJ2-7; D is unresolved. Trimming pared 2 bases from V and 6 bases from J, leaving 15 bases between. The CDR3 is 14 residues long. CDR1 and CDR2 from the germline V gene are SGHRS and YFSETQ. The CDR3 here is CASSFRTTASEQYF. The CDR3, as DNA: TGCGCCAGCAGCTTCAGGACCACCGCAAGCGAGCAGTACTTC. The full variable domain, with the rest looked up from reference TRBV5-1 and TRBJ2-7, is KAGVTQTPRYLIKTRGQQVTLSCSPISGHRSVSWYQQTPGQGLQFLFEYFSETQRNKGNFPGRFSGRQFSNSRSEMNVSTLELGDSALYLCASSFRTTASEQYFGPGTRLTVT.

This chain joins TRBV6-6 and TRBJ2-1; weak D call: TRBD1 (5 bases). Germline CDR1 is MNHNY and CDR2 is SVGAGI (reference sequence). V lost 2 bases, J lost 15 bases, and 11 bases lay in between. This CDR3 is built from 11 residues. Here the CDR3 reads CASSYDRAAFF. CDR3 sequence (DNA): TGTGCCAGCAGTTACGACAGAGCCGCGTTCTTC.

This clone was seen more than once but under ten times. CDR3 protein: CASSPQRQVNTGELFF. CDR3 DNA sequence: TGTGCCAGCTCACCTCAGAGGCAGGTGAACACCGGGGAGCTGTTTTTT. The chain is built from TRBV18 and TRBJ2-2; the D is unclear. V lost 3 bases, J lost 1 base, and 12 bases lay in between. The CDR3 spans 16 residues. Germline V gene data show CDR1 as KGHSH and CDR2 as LQKENI.

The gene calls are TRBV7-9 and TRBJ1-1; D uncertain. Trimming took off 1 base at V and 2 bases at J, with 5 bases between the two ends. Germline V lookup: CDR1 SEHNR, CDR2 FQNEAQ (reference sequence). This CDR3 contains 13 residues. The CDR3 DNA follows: TGTGCCAGCAGCTTAGGACGTAACACTGAAGCTTTCTTT. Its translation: CASSLGRNTEAFF.

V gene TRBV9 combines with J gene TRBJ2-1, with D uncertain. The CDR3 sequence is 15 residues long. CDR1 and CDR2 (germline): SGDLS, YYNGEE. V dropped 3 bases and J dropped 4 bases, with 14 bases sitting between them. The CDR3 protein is CASSESLDWYNEQFF. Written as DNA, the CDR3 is TGTGCCAGCAGCGAAAGCCTCGACTGGTACAATGAGCAGTTCTTC.

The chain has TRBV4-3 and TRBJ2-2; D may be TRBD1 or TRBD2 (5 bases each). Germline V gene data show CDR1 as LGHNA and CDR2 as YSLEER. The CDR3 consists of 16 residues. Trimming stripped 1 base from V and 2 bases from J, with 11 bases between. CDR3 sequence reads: CASSQGGGRNTGELFF. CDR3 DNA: TGCGCCAGCAGCCAAGGGGGCGGGCGAAACACCGGGGAGCTGTTTTTT.

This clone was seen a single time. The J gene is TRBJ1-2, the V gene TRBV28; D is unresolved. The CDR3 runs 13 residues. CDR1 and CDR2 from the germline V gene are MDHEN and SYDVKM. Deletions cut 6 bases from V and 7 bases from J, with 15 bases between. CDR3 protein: CASRLDGSVGYTF. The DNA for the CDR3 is TGTGCCAGCAGGCTCGATGGATCGGTTGGCTACACCTTC.